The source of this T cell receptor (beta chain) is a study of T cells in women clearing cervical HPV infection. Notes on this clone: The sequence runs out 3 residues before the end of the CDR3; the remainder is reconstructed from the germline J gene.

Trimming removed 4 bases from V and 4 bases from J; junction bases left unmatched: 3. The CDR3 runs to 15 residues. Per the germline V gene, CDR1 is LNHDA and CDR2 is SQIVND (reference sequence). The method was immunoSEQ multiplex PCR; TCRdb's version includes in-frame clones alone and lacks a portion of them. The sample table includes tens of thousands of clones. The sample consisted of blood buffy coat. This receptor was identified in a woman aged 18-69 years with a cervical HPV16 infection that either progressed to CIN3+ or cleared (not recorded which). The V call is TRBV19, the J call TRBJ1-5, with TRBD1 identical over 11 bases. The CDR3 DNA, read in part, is TGTGCCAGTAGTACCGGACAGGGGGCGAATCAGCCC. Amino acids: CASSTGQGANQP. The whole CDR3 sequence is CASSTGQGANQPQHF. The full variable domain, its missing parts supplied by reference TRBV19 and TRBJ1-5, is DGGITQSPKYLFRKEGQNVTLSCEQNLNHDAMYWYRQDPGQGLRLIYYSQIVNDFQKGDIAEGYSVSREKKESFPLTVTSAQKNPTAFYLCASSTGQGANQPQHFGDGTRLSIL.